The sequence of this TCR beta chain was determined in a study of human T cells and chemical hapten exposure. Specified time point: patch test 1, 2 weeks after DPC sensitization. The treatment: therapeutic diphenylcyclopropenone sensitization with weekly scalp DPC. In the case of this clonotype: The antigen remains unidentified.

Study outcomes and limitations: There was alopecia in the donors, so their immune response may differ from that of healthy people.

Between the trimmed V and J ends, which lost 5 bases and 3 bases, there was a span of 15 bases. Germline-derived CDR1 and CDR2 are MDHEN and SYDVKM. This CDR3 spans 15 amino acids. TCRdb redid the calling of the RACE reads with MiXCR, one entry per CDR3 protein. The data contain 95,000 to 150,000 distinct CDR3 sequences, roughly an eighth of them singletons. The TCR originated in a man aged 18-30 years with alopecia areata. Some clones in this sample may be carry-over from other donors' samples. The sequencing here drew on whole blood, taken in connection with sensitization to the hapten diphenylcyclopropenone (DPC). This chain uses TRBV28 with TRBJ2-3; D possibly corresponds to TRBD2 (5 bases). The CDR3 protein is CASSTPSSGTDTQYF. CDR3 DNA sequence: TGTGCCAGCAGTACCCCGTCGAGCGGAACAGATACGCAGTATTTT.